Listed here is a single TCR beta chain. TCRdb's table, derived via immunoSEQ multiplex PCR, lists solely in-frame clones and lacks some. The repertoire holds a few hundred thousand clones, with 70% to 90% as singletons. The germline CDR1 and CDR2 sequences are GTSNPN and SVGIG (reference sequence). Trimming pared 0 bases from V and 5 bases from J, leaving 7 bases between. The CDR3 loop spans 12 amino acids. The data originate from a study of blood T cell repertoires in COVID-19. On the study more broadly: Samples of COVID-19 (acute and convalescent) were obtained from the United States, Italy and Spain.

Participant-reported clinical history was the basis for cohort assignment. The sample was PBMCs or T cells enriched from blood (not recorded which). The V gene is TRBV30, the J gene TRBJ2-5; D is unclear. The source is a woman aged 45-59 years in a cohort exposed to, infected with or recovered from COVID-19 (not recorded which). This chain's CDR3 is CAWSVSWETQYF. CDR3 coding DNA: TGTGCCTGGAGTGTTAGTTGGGAGACCCAGTACTTC. Together with reference TRBV30 and TRBJ2-5, the CDR3 gives the full variable domain: SQTIHQWPATLVQPVGSPLSLECTVEGTSNPNLYWYRQAAGRGLQLLFYSVGIGQISSEVPQNLSASRPQDRQFILSSKKLLLSDSGFYLCAWSVSWETQYFGPGTRLLVL.